This TCR beta chain was sequenced in a study of breast tumors, draining lymph nodes, adjacent tissues. General study results and limits: Luminal-like breast cancer showed significantly higher tumor–nontumor repertoire similarity than basal-like.

Notes on this clonotype: As yet, its antigen is unknown.

The germline CDR1 and CDR2 sequences are SNHLY and FYNNEI. CDR3 length: 15 amino acids. Trimming took 6 bases from V and 6 from J; bases not matched to a gene: 8. Axillary draining lymph nodes of breast cancer patients supplied the node samples. TCRdb re-called the multiplex PCR reads with MiXCR, one entry per CDR3 protein. The sample has about 300,000 distinct CDR3 sequences; 30% are singletons. This clonotype was obtained from a female donor with breast cancer. Some clones in this sample may be carry-over from other donors' samples. Sequencing was performed on axillary lymph node tissue. The chain is built from TRBV2 and TRBJ2-7, with 13 nucleotides matching TRBD2. The CDR3 DNA sequence: TGTGCCAGCAGCGTTACTAGCGGGAGGGCCTCCGAGCAGTACTTC. Translated, it gives CASSVTSGRASEQYF.